This T cell receptor (beta chain) is drawn from a study of T-cell memory formation after mild COVID-19. This clonotype is a singleton in its sample. Its antigen is unidentified. Study-wide results and caveats: Among clones contracting day 15 to 85, CD4/CD8 was balanced, whereas later expanders leaned CD4+. The finding that pre-infection memory included some responding clones suggested that cross-reactive memory joined. Contracting CD4+ clones were located mainly in CM and EM, and CD8+ clones in EMRA.

The CDR3 extends over 15 amino acids. Germline V gene sequence: CDR1 KGHSH, CDR2 LQKENI. V was cut by 3 bases and J by 0 bases, with 11 bases left in between. TCRdb analysed the 5' RACE reads with MiXCR anew, one entry per CDR3 protein. Among hundreds of thousands of distinct CDR3 sequences listed, approximately 22% were seen once. The chain uses TRBV18 and TRBJ1-2; D unresolved. The sample consisted of PBMCs or a T cell subset sorted from them (not recorded which). The source is a man younger than 35 who had mild COVID-19 (a few samples of this study predate the infection). Cell type and time point are not known. The CDR3 DNA reads as TGTGCCAGCTCACCTGCGGACGGAGCTAACTATGGCTACACCTTC. Translation: CASSPADGANYGYTF. Full variable domain (outside the CDR3, taken from reference TRBV18 and TRBJ1-2): NAGVMQNPRHLVRRRGQEARLRCSPMKGHSHVYWYRQLPEEGLKFMVYLQKENIIDESGMPKERFSAEFPKEGPSILRIQQVVRGDSAAYFCASSPADGANYGYTFGSGTRLTVV.